The 10 T cell receptor beta chains below all came from one sample that was sequenced in a study of blood T cell repertoires in COVID-19. The table came from immunoSEQ multiplex PCR; TCRdb's copy has only in-frame clones and leaves some out. The table records about 170,000 clones, 85% of them present only once. The source material was peripheral blood. These receptors were obtained from a human donor with acute or convalescent COVID-19. The donor label of this sample is uncertain.

This chain connects TRBV7-9 to TRBJ1-2, with 10 bases that match TRBD1. The V gene's germline CDR1 is SEHNR and CDR2 FQNEAQ (reference sequence). This CDR3 has 15 amino acids. Trimming at V came to 5 bases and at J to 5 bases, leaving 8 bases not matched to a gene. DNA of the CDR3: TGTGCCAGCAGCCCCAGACAGGGGGCATGGTATGGCTACACCTTC. It is translated as CASSPRQGAWYGYTF.

The chain is built from TRBV5-1 and TRBJ2-7; TRBD1 matches at 8 bases. Germline V gene data show CDR1 as SGHRS and CDR2 as YFSETQ. The CDR3 is 16 residues long. Germline trimming cut 4 bases from V and 5 bases from J; bases unmatched to any gene: 14. The CDR3 nucleotides are TGCGCCAGCAGCCGGTCATCAGGGGCAGGGGGCCACGAGCAGTACTTC. Amino acid sequence: CASSRSSGAGGHEQYF.

This clone was seen just once. This CDR3 is CASSGLTGINGYTF. CDR3 bases: TGTGCCAGCAGTGGACTGACAGGGATAAATGGCTACACCTTC. The chain joins TRBV2 to TRBJ1-2, with 7 nucleotides matching TRBD1. Germline CDR1 and CDR2: SNHLY and FYNNEI. There are 14 residues in the CDR3. V was clipped by 4 bases and J by 6 bases; unmatched bases: 8. The entire variable domain, with the rest obtained from reference TRBV2 and TRBJ1-2, is as follows: EPEVTQTPSHQVTQMGQEVILRCVPISNHLYFYWYRQILGQKVEFLVSFYNNEISEKSEIFDDQFSVERPDGSNFTLKIRSTKLEDSAMYFCASSGLTGINGYTFGSGTRLTVV.

This clone was detected only once. V gene TRBV7-9 combines with J gene TRBJ2-1; TRBD1 matches 9 bases. Trimming at V came to 5 bases and at J to 1 base, leaving 6 bases not matched to a gene. Germline V CDR1 and CDR2: SEHNR, FQNEAQ (reference sequence). This CDR3 has 16 residues. CDR3 in DNA: TGTGCCAGCAGCCAGGACAGGGGAAGGTCCTACAATGAGCAGTTCTTC. Encoded protein: CASSQDRGRSYNEQFF. Together with reference TRBV7-9 and TRBJ2-1, the CDR3 gives the full variable domain: DTGVSQNPRHKITKRGQNVTFRCDPISEHNRLYWYRQTLGQGPEFLTYFQNEAQLEKSRLLSDRFSAERPKGSFSTLEIQRTEQGDSAMYLCASSQDRGRSYNEQFFGPGTRLTVL.

The genes are TRBV7-6 and TRBJ2-7; TRBD2 matches 8 bases. The V segment lost 4 bases and the J segment 0 bases; nucleotides outside the gene matches: 5. The CDR3 runs to 15 residues. Germline CDR1 is SGHVS and CDR2 is FNYEAQ. CDR3 in amino acids: CASSWTSQSSYEQYF. The CDR3 nucleotides read TGTGCCAGCAGCTGGACTAGCCAGAGCTCCTACGAGCAGTACTTC. The full variable domain, with the rest looked up from reference TRBV7-6 and TRBJ2-7, is GAGVSQSPRYKVTKRGQDVALRCDPISGHVSLYWYRQALGQGPEFLTYFNYEAQQDKSGLPNDRFSAERPEGSISTLTIQRTEQRDSAMYRCASSWTSQSSYEQYFGPGTRLTVT.

The chain couples TRBV11-3 to TRBJ1-6; 10 nucleotides align to TRBD1. V dropped 0 bases and J dropped 8; count of bases not matched to a gene: 10. The length of the CDR3 is 18 residues. The germline CDR1 and CDR2 sequences are SGHNT and YENEEA. CDR3 sequence: CASSLDRFIGQGDSPLHF. CDR3 in DNA: TGTGCCAGCAGCTTAGATCGTTTTATTGGACAGGGGGATTCACCCCTCCACTTT.

This sequence joins TRBV6-5 and TRBJ1-2; no reliable D call. The germline V and J ends were trimmed by 2 bases and 0 bases, with 13 bases remaining between them. The CDR3 is 16 residues long. CDR1 and CDR2 (germline): MNHEY, SVGAGI. CDR3 nucleotide sequence: TGTGCCAGCAGTTACACCGGGTCGTGGACTAACTATGGCTACACCTTC. This sequence encodes CASSYTGSWTNYGYTF.

This chain uses TRBV30 with TRBJ2-1; D is possibly TRBD1 (6 bases). The CDR3 is 15 residues long. The V gene lost 5 bases and the J gene lost 0 bases, with 14 bases spanning the gap. Germline V gene sequence: CDR1 GTSNPN, CDR2 SVGIG (reference sequence). CDR3 DNA sequence: TGTGCCTGGGGAACACAGGGACCCTCCTACAATGAGCAGTTCTTC. Amino acids: CAWGTQGPSYNEQFF.

This chain connects TRBV5-8 to TRBJ1-1; D perhaps matches TRBD1 (5 bases). Trimming left V 1 base short and J 1 base short, with 8 bases between. This CDR3 is built from 14 residues. Germline V CDR1 and CDR2: SGHTS, YDEGEE. The CDR3 here is CASSLQGGNTEAFF. CDR3 nucleotide sequence: TGTGCCAGCAGCTTGCAGGGAGGGAACACTGAAGCTTTCTTT. The full variable domain, rest sourced from reference TRBV5-8 and TRBJ1-1, is EAGVTQSPTHLIKTRGQQATLRCSPISGHTSVYWYQQALGLGLQFLLWYDEGEERNRGNFPPRFSGRQFPNYSSELNVNALELEDSALYLCASSLQGGNTEAFFGQGTRLTVV.

V gene TRBV2 combines with J gene TRBJ1-3, with D perhaps matching TRBD1 (6 bases). Germline-derived CDR1 and CDR2 are SNHLY and FYNNEI. The CDR3 totals 15 residues. The V end was cut by 5 bases, the J end by 4 bases, with 15 bases between. The CDR3 reads CASSRDGTNGNTIYF. The CDR3 bases are TGTGCCAGCAGTAGGGACGGGACAAACGGAAACACCATATATTTT.